These T cell receptor beta chains were read from a single sample in a study of shared clonotypes between healthy human individuals. Clones were sequenced by immunoSEQ multiplex PCR, and TCRdb holds only the in-frame ones, with some missing. This table has more than 1.2 million clones, about 98.5% appearing once. The sample comprised naive CD4+ T cells sorted from blood. The source is a man aged 30 to 45 in good health. Each CDR3 is given with its conserved first and last residue. A D gene is named only where the DNA matches it firmly. Size is stated for part of the rows, as once, few or many counts, or as a class when the clone is expanded.

V	J	size	D	DNA	CDR3
TRBV5-6	TRBJ1-2	once	TRBD1	TGTGCCAGCAGCTTTTCCGACAGGGGGGGCTATGGCTACACCTTC	CASSFSDRGGYGYTF
TRBV19	TRBJ2-7	.	TRBD1	TGTGCCAGTAAGAGGGAGGGACAGGGGTTATCCTACGAGCAGTACTTC	CASKREGQGLSYEQYF
TRBV19	TRBJ2-1	.	.	TGTGCCAGTACTCCTCTAGGGGGACATCACAATGAGCAGTTCTTC	CASTPLGGHHNEQFF
TRBV30	TRBJ2-7	.	TRBD2	TGTGCCTGGAGAGGGAGCGGGAGTTATAACGAGCAGTACTTC	CAWRGSGSYNEQYF
TRBV6-5	TRBJ2-7	.	.	TGTGCCAGCAGTTACTCACAAGTTAGGCTCTACGAGCAGTACTTC	CASSYSQVRLYEQYF
TRBV5-1	TRBJ2-3	.	TRBD2	TGCGCCAGCAGCCTCGGGACTAGCGGGAGAAGTAGCACAGATACGCAGTATTTT	CASSLGTSGRSSTDTQYF
TRBV11-2	TRBJ2-3	.	TRBD1	TGTGCCAGCAGCTATGACAGGGCAAGGACAGATACGCAGTATTTT	CASSYDRARTDTQYF
TRBV30	TRBJ1-5	once	TRBD1	TGTGCCTGGAGGGGTACAGGGGGCAATCAGCCCCAGCATTTT	CAWRGTGGNQPQHF
TRBV6-5	TRBJ2-2	.	TRBD1	TGTGCCAGCCGGGGACAGCCCACCGGGGAGCTGTTTTTT	CASRGQPTGELFF
TRBV5-1	TRBJ1-1	.	.	TGCGCCAGCAGCTTGGGATTAGCGGTAAACACTGAAGCTTTCTTT	CASSLGLAVNTEAFF
TRBV28	TRBJ2-7	once	.	TGTGCCAGCATCTCCGGGATCGGATCCTACGAGCAGTACTTC	CASISGIGSYEQYF
TRBV25-1	TRBJ2-7	.	.	TGTGCCAGCAGTCTCCGGACGGCCGGTTCGCCCTACGAGCAGTACTTC	CASSLRTAGSPYEQYF
TRBV6-5	TRBJ2-3	.	TRBD2	TGTGCCAGCAGTTACGCTGGAGCGGGAGGGCCGGATACGCAGTATTTT	CASSYAGAGGPDTQYF
TRBV27	TRBJ2-2	.	.	TGTGCCAGCAGTCGACCGGGTTTTTCCGGGGAGCTGTTTTTT	CASSRPGFSGELFF